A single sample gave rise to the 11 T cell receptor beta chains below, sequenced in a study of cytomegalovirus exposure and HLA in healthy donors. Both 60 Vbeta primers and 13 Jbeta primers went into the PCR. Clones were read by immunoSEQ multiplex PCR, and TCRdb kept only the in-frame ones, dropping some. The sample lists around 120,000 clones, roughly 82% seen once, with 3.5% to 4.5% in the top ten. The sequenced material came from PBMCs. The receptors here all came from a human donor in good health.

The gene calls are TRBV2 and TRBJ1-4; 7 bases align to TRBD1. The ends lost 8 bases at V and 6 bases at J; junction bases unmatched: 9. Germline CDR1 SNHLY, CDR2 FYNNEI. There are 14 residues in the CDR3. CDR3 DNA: TGTGCCAGCTTTCGGGACAGACAAGATGAAAAACTGTTTTTT. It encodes CASFRDRQDEKLFF. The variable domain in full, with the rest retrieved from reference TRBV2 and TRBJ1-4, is EPEVTQTPSHQVTQMGQEVILRCVPISNHLYFYWYRQILGQKVEFLVSFYNNEISEKSEIFDDQFSVERPDGSNFTLKIRSTKLEDSAMYFCASFRDRQDEKLFFGSGTQLSVL.

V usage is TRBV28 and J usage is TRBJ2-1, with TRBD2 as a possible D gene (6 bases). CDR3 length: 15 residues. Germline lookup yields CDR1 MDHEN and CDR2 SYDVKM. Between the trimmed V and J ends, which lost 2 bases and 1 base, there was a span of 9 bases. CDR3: CASSLRLASYNEQFF. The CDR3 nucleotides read TGTGCCAGCAGTTTAAGGCTAGCGTCCTACAATGAGCAGTTCTTC.

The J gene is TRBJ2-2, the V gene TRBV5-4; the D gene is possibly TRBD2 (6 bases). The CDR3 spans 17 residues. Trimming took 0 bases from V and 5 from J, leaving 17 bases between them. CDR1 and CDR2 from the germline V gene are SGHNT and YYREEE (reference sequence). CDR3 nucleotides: TGTGCCAGCAGCTTGGCATCGTCGGGAGATGATACCGGGGAGCTGTTTTTT. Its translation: CASSLASSGDDTGELFF. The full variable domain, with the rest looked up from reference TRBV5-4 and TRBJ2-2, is ETGVTQSPTHLIKTRGQQVTLRCSSQSGHNTVSWYQQALGQGPQFIFQYYREEENGRGNFPPRFSGLQFPNYSSELNVNALELDDSALYLCASSLASSGDDTGELFFGEGSRLTVL.

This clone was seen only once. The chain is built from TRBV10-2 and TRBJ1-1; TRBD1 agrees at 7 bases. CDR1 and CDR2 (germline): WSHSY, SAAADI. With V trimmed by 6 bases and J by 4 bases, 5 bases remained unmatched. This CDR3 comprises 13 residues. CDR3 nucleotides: TGCGCCAGCAGCTACAACAGGGGCACTGAAGCTTTCTTT. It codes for CASSYNRGTEAFF.

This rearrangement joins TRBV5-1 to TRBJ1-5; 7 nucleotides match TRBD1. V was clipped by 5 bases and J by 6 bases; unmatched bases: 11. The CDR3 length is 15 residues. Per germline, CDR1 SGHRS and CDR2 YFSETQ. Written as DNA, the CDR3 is TGCGCCAGCAGGCCCGGGACAGAGAGTGGTCAGCCCCAGCATTTT. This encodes CASRPGTESGQPQHF.

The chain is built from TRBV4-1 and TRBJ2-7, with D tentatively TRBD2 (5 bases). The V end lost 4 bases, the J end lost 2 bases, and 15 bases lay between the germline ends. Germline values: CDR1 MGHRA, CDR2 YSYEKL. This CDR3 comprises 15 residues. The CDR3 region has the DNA TGCGCCAGCAGCCTGGGAGACGGGGAGACCTACGAGCAGTACTTC. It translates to CASSLGDGETYEQYF.

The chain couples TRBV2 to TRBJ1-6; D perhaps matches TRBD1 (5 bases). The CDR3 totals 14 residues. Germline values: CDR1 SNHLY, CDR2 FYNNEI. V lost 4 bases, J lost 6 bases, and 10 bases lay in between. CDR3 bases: TGTGCCAGCAGTGGTTCAGGGTTTAATTCACCCCTCCACTTT. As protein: CASSGSGFNSPLHF.

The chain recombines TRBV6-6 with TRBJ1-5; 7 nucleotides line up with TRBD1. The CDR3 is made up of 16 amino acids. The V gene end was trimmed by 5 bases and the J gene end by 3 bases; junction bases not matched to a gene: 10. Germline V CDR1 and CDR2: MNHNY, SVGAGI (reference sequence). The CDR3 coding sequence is TGTGCCAGCAGTGCGCCCGTGACAGGGACCAATCAGCCCCAGCATTTT. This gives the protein CASSAPVTGTNQPQHF.

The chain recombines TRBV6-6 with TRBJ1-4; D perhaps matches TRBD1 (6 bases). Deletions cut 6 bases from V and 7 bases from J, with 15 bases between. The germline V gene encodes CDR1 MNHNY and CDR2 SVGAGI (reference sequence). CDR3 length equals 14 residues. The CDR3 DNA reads TGTGCCAGCAGCACAGGGTCCGGGATTGAAAAACTGTTTTTT. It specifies CASSTGSGIEKLFF.

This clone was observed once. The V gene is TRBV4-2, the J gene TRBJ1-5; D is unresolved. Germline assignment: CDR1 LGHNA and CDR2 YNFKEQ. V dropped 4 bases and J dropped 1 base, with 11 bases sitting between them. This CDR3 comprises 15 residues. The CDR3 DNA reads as TGTGCCAGCAGCCCTGGCTCTCCCAGCAATCAGCCCCAGCATTTT. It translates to CASSPGSPSNQPQHF.

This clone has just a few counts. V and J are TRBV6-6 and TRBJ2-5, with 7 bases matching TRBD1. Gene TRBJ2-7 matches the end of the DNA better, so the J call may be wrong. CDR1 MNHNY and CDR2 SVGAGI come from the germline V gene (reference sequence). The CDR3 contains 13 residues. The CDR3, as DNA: TGTGCCAGCAGAGTACCTCAGGGGGACGAGCAGTACTTC. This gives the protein CASRVPQGDEQYF.